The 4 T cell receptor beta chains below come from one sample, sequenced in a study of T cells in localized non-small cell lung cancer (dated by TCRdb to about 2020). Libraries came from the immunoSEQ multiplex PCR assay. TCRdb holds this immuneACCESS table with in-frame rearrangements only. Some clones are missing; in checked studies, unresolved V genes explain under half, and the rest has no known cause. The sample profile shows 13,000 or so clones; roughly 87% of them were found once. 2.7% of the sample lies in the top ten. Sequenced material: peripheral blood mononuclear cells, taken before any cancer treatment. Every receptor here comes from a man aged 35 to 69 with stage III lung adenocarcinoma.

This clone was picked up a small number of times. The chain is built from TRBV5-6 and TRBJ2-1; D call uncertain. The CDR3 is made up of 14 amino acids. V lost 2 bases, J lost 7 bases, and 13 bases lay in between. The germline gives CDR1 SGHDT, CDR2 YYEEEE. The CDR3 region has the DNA TGTGCCAGCAGCTTAGGGCACCTTTTGAATGAGCAGTTCTTC. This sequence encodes CASSLGHLLNEQFF.

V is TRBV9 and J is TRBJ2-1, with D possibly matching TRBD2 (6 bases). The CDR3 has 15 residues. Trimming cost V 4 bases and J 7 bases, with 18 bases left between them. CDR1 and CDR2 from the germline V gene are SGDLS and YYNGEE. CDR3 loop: CASSPELGRTNEQFF. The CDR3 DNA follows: TGTGCCAGCAGCCCGGAGCTGGGGAGGACGAATGAGCAGTTCTTC.

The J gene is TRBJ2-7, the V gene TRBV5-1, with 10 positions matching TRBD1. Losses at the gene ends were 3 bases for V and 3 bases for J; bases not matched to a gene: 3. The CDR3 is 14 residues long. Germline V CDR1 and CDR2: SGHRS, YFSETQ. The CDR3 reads CASSWGTGDYEQYF. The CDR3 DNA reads TGCGCCAGCAGCTGGGGGACAGGGGACTACGAGCAGTACTTC.

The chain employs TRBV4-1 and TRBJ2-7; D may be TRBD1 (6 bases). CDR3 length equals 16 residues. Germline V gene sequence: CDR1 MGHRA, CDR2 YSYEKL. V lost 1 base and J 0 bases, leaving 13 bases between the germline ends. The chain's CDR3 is CASSQATPRGSYEQYF. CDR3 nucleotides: TGCGCCAGCAGCCAAGCGACACCCAGGGGCTCCTACGAGCAGTACTTC.